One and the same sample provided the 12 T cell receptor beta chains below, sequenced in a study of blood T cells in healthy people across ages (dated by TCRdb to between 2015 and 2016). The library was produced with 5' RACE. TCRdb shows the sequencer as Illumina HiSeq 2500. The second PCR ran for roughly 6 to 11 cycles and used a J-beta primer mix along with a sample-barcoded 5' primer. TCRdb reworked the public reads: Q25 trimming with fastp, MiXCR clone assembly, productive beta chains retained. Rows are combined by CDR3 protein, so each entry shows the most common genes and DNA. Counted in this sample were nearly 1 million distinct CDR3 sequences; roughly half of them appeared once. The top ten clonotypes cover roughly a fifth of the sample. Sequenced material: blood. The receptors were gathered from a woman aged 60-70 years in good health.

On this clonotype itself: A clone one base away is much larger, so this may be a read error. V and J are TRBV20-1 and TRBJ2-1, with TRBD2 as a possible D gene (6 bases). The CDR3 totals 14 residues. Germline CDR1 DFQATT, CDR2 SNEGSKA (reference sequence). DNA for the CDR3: TGCAGTGCTTCCGGGACTGAGGTCTACGATGAGCAGTTCTTC. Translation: CSASGTEVYDEQFF.

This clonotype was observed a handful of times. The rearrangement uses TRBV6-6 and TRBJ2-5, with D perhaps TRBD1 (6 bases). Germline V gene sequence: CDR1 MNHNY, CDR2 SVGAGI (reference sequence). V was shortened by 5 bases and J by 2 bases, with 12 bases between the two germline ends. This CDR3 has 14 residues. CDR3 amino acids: CASSRADSQETQYF. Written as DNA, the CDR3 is TGTGCCAGCAGTCGGGCGGACAGTCAAGAGACCCAGTACTTC.

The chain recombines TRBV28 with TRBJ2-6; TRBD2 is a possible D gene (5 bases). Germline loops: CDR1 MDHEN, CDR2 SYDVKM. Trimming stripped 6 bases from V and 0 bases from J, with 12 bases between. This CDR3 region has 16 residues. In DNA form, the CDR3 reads TGTGCCAGCAGCCCCGAGGGCCGCTCTGGGGCCAACGTCCTGACTTTC. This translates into CASSPEGRSGANVLTF.

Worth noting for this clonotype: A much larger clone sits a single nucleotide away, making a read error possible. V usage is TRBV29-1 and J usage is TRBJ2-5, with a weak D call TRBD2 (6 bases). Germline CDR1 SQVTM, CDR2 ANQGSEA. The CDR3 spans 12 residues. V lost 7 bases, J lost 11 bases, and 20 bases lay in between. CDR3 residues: CSAGGTGNEQYF. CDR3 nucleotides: TGCAGCGCCGGAGGGACCGGCAATGAGCAGTACTTC.

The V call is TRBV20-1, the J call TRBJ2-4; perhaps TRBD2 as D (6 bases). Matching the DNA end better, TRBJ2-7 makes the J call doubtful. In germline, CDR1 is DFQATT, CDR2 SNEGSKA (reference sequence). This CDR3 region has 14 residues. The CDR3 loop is CSATGLGGTYEQYF. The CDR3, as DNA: TGCAGTGCCACGGGACTGGGTGGAACCTACGAGCAGTACTTC.

In nucleotides, the CDR3 is TGTGCCAGCAGTTTTAGGCCTACCCAAGAGACCCAGTACTTC. Amino acid sequence: CASSFRPTQETQYF. The chain has TRBV28 and TRBJ2-5; D is ambiguous. V lost 3 bases and J lost 1, with 9 bases in between. The CDR3 spans 14 residues. Germline CDR1 and CDR2: MDHEN and SYDVKM.

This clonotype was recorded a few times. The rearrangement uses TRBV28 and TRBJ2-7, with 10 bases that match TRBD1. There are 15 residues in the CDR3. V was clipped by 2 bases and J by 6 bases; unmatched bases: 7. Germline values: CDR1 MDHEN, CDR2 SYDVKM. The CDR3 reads CASSLPGTGAVEQYF. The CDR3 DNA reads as TGTGCCAGCAGTTTACCCGGGACAGGGGCTGTCGAGCAGTACTTC.

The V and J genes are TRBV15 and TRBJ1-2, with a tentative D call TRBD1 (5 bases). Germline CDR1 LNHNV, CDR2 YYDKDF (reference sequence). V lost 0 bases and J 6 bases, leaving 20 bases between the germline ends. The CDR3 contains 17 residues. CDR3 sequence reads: CATSRDLTVPSKDGYTF. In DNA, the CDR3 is TGTGCCACCAGCAGAGATTTGACAGTTCCCTCTAAGGATGGCTACACCTTC.

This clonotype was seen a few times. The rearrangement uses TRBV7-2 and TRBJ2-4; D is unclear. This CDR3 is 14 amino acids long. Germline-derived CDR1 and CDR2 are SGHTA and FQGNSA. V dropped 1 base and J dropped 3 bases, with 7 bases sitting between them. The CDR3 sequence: CASSLGASKNIQYF. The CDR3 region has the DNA TGTGCCAGCAGCTTAGGAGCAAGCAAAAACATTCAGTACTTC.

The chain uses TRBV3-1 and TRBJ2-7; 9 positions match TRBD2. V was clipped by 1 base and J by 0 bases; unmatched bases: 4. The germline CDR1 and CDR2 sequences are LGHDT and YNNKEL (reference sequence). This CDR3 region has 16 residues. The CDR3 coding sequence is TGTGCCAGCAGCCAAGCCCTTAGCGGGAGCTCCTACGAGCAGTACTTC. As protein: CASSQALSGSSYEQYF.

CDR3 DNA sequence: TGCAGTGCTAAATTAGGTGTGGACTCTTCACCCCTCCACTTT. This gives the protein CSAKLGVDSSPLHF. The rearrangement joins TRBV20-1 to TRBJ1-6; D unclear. Trimming pared 4 bases from V and 9 bases from J, leaving 16 bases between. The length of the CDR3 is 14 residues. Germline values: CDR1 DFQATT, CDR2 SNEGSKA (reference sequence).

The CDR3 sequence: CSASWGASGRNEQFF. CDR3 bases: TGCAGTGCTAGCTGGGGGGCGAGCGGGAGGAATGAGCAGTTCTTC. The V gene is TRBV20-1, the J gene TRBJ2-1; 9 bases line up with TRBD2. V was pared by 3 bases and J by 7 bases, with 10 bases of the junction left unmatched. Germline CDR1 reads DFQATT; CDR2 reads SNEGSKA (reference sequence). The CDR3 consists of 15 residues.